This entry is about one T cell receptor (beta chain). No patient escaped relapse after autologous stem cell transplantation, and brentuximab vedotin exposure varied. The protocol was immunoSEQ multiplex PCR, while the TCRdb copy is restricted to in-frame clones and leaves out a portion. The sample has approximately 80,000 clones; under 90% are singletons. The record originates from a study of PD-1 blockade in classical Hodgkin lymphoma. Germline CDR1 reads SEHNR; CDR2 reads FQNEAQ (reference sequence). This CDR3 is built from 15 residues. V lost 3 bases and J lost 7; bases outside the gene matches: 6.

This sequence joins TRBV7-9 and TRBJ2-3; 11 bases align to TRBD2. The sample here was peripheral blood mononuclear cells (PBMCs), taken at baseline. The sequence derives from a human donor with classical Hodgkin lymphoma. CDR3 loop: CASSLGTSGQNTQYF. The CDR3 DNA follows: TGTGCCAGCAGCTTGGGGACTAGCGGACAGAATACGCAGTATTTT.